The 16 T cell receptor beta chains presented below share a single source sample, sequenced in a study of T cell responses to AZD1222 COVID-19 vaccine. The method was immunoSEQ multiplex PCR; TCRdb's version includes in-frame clones alone and lacks a portion of them. The sample consists of under 95,000 clones, about nine tenths of them appearing once. This sample comprised peripheral blood, obtained 28 days after the second AZD1222 dose. All receptors derive from an adult who received the AZD1222 COVID-19 vaccine.

The rearrangement uses TRBV6-1 and TRBJ2-1; 8 bases match TRBD2. This CDR3 comprises 17 residues. The trim removed 3 bases at V and 5 bases at J, leaving 12 bases unmatched. In germline, CDR1 is MNHNS, CDR2 SASEGT. This chain's CDR3 is CASSDKIGLAGDNEQFF. The CDR3 bases are TGTGCCAGCAGTGATAAAATCGGACTAGCAGGCGACAATGAGCAGTTCTTC.

CDR3 region: CASSEGSGHQPQHF. CDR3 nucleotide sequence: TGCGCCAGCAGTGAGGGGTCAGGACATCAGCCCCAGCATTTT. The rearrangement joins TRBV10-1 to TRBJ1-5; D unresolved. The length of the CDR3 is 14 residues. Germline CDR1 is WNHNN and CDR2 is SYGVQD (reference sequence). The ends were cut back, 2 bases at V and 5 bases at J, with 10 bases in the middle.

The gene calls are TRBV6-5 and TRBJ1-1; D is ambiguous. Trimming took 0 bases from V and 1 from J, leaving 3 bases between them. Per the germline V gene, CDR1 is MNHEY and CDR2 is SVGAGI. The CDR3 is 13 residues long. The CDR3 reads CASSYSENTEAFF. The CDR3 DNA sequence: TGTGCCAGCAGTTACTCAGAGAACACTGAAGCTTTCTTT.

In this sample, this clone turned up a few times. The genes are TRBV11-2 and TRBJ1-1; 10 positions agree with TRBD1. From germline, CDR1 is SGHAT and CDR2 FQNNGV. The CDR3 has 15 residues. V was clipped by 5 bases and J by 1 base; unmatched bases: 4. The CDR3: CASSPWTGGNTEAFF. The CDR3 nucleotides read TGTGCCAGCAGCCCGTGGACAGGGGGGAACACTGAAGCTTTCTTT.

This clone occurred once. The chain carries TRBV25-1 and TRBJ2-7, with no clear D. The germline CDR1 and CDR2 sequences are MGHDK and SYGVNS. Trimming cost V 3 bases and J 7 bases, with 10 bases left between them. The CDR3 contains 12 residues. The DNA for the CDR3 is TGTGCCAGCAGTGATGTGACCCGTGAGCAGTACTTC. Its protein product is CASSDVTREQYF.

The chain combines TRBV11-2 with TRBJ2-7; no reliable D call. The germline gives CDR1 SGHAT, CDR2 FQNNGV. Deletions cut 1 base from V and 2 bases from J, with 18 bases between. The CDR3 totals 17 residues. The DNA for the CDR3 is TGTGCCAGCAGCTTAGTTTCTGGGCGTTCTAGAGCCTACGAGCAGTACTTC. It specifies CASSLVSGRSRAYEQYF.

The chain carries TRBV29-1 and TRBJ2-7, with TRBD1 identical over 8 bases. The trim removed 2 bases at V and 1 base at J, leaving 7 bases unmatched. This CDR3 spans 15 amino acids. CDR1 SQVTM and CDR2 ANQGSEA come from the germline V gene. The CDR3 here is CSVEQEDRDSYEQYF. The CDR3 DNA reads TGCAGCGTTGAACAGGAGGACAGGGATTCCTACGAGCAGTACTTC.

The chain carries TRBV5-1 and TRBJ2-1; D unclear. Germline V gives CDR1 SGHRS, CDR2 YFSETQ. This CDR3 region has 15 residues. Trimming took 0 bases from V and 4 from J, leaving 11 bases between them. The CDR3, as DNA: TGCGCCAGCAGCTTGGGGCCAGGTCAGTACAATGAGCAGTTCTTC. It yields the protein CASSLGPGQYNEQFF.

V and J are TRBV6-4 and TRBJ1-1, with D possibly TRBD1 on 6 matching bases. Looked up from germline, CDR1 is MRHNA and CDR2 is SNTAGT. CDR3 length equals 13 residues. V shed 6 bases and J shed 1 base, with 9 bases lying between them. The CDR3 DNA sequence: TGTGCCAGCAGCCCCAGGGGGAACACTGAAGCTTTCTTT. Protein product: CASSPRGNTEAFF.

The chain uses TRBV30 and TRBJ1-3; the match to TRBD1 covers 7 bases. This CDR3 contains 14 residues. Germline CDR1 GTSNPN, CDR2 SVGIG (reference sequence). V gave up 4 bases and J gave up 4 bases; unmatched junction bases: 7. CDR3 nucleotides: TGTGCCTGGACTGTGACAGGGCGCGGAAACACCATATATTTT. Translated, it gives CAWTVTGRGNTIYF.

V usage is TRBV7-2 and J usage is TRBJ1-4; D unresolved. Deletions cut 4 bases from V and 8 bases from J, with 8 bases between. This CDR3 region has 12 residues. Germline values: CDR1 SGHTA, CDR2 FQGNSA. DNA for the CDR3: TGTGCCAGCAGCTGGCGGAGAGAAAAACTGTTTTTT. Translating gives CASSWRREKLFF. Filled out from reference TRBV7-2 and TRBJ1-4, the complete variable domain reads GAGVSQSPSNKVTEKGKDVELRCDPISGHTALYWYRQSLGQGLEFLIYFQGNSAPDKSGLPSDRFSAERTGGSVSTLTIQRTQQEDSAVYLCASSWRREKLFFGSGTQLSVL.

The chain combines TRBV4-2 with TRBJ2-7; D possibly uses TRBD1 or TRBD2 (5 bases each). The germline gives CDR1 LGHNA, CDR2 YNFKEQ. This CDR3 spans 16 amino acids. V was cut by 1 base and J by 3 bases, with 16 bases left in between. The CDR3 loop is CASSQGYEGKNYEQYF. The CDR3 coding sequence is TGTGCCAGCAGCCAAGGTTATGAGGGGAAGAACTACGAGCAGTACTTC.

V and J are TRBV15 and TRBJ1-1, with D possibly matching TRBD1 (6 bases). The CDR3 runs 13 residues. Germline CDR1 reads LNHNV; CDR2 reads YYDKDF (reference sequence). V was trimmed by 5 bases and J by 1 base, leaving 8 bases between them. The CDR3 is CATSGRGNTEAFF. CDR3 bases: TGTGCCACCAGCGGCAGGGGGAACACTGAAGCTTTCTTT.

The genes are TRBV7-3 and TRBJ1-1; D uncertain. Germline values: CDR1 SGHTA, CDR2 FQGTGA. V lost 1 base and J 2 bases, leaving 5 bases between the germline ends. CDR3 length: 13 amino acids. The CDR3 DNA reads TGTGCCAGCAGCTTAAGTTATAACACTGAAGCTTTCTTT. Amino acid sequence: CASSLSYNTEAFF.

The chain joins TRBV7-2 to TRBJ2-1, with TRBD1 matching 11 bases. Germline loops: CDR1 SGHTA, CDR2 FQGNSA. V gave up 7 bases and J gave up 6 bases; unmatched junction bases: 8. The CDR3 spans 15 residues. CDR3 region: CASTRTGTGGNEQFF. The CDR3 DNA reads as TGTGCCAGCACCCGGACCGGGACAGGGGGCAATGAGCAGTTCTTC.

The chain employs TRBV11-1 and TRBJ2-1; TRBD2 might be the D (6 bases). The CDR3 has 12 residues. Trimming removed 1 base from V and 12 bases from J, with 10 bases in between. In germline, CDR1 is SGHAT, CDR2 FQDESV (reference sequence). The CDR3 sequence is CASSLGGTWQFF. CDR3 coding DNA: TGTGCCAGCAGCTTAGGGGGGACTTGGCAGTTCTTC.